One sample yielded the 22 T cell receptor beta chains listed below, sequenced in a study of OX40 agonist ivuxolimab in advanced cancers. The method was immunoSEQ multiplex PCR; TCRdb's version includes in-frame clones alone and lacks a portion of them. The data hold over 45,000 clones, with roughly 84% observed a single time. The sequenced sample was CD4+ or CD8+ T cells sorted from blood, obtained in a trial of the OX40 agonist ivuxolimab. These receptors were obtained from an adult with an advanced solid tumor such as melanoma, head and neck, liver or kidney cancer.

The chain uses TRBV19 and TRBJ2-1, with 7 bases fitting TRBD1. Germline CDR1 and CDR2: LNHDA and SQIVND (reference sequence). V trimming: 5 bases; J trimming: 8 bases; junction bases outside the gene matches: 9. The CDR3 is 14 residues long. Here the CDR3 reads CASSSRGLSDEQFF. CDR3 DNA: TGTGCCAGTAGTTCCAGGGGGTTAAGCGATGAGCAGTTCTTC.

The chain recombines TRBV18 with TRBJ2-3, with D unclear. The CDR3 contains 12 residues. V lost 2 bases to trimming and J lost 5 bases, with 5 bases between them. The V gene's germline CDR1 is KGHSH and CDR2 LQKENI. In DNA, the CDR3 is TGTGCCAGCTCACCATCCCAAGATACGCAGTATTTT. Amino acids: CASSPSQDTQYF.

In its sample, this clone is medium-sized (0.01 to 0.1%). V gene TRBV7-6 combines with J gene TRBJ1-5, with a tentative D call TRBD1 (6 bases). Trimming removed 11 bases from V and 0 bases from J, with 29 bases in between. The CDR3 consists of 19 residues. Germline CDR1 is SGHVS and CDR2 is FNYEAQ. CDR3 in DNA: TGTGCCTCCGCGGAACAGGCGGCAGGGGCCCATTATAGCAATCAGCCCCAGCATTTT. It codes for CASAEQAAGAHYSNQPQHF.

The genes are TRBV6-1 and TRBJ2-7; no definite D call. The CDR3 has 13 amino acids. V gave up 7 bases and J gave up 6 bases, with 16 bases separating them. Germline CDR1 reads MNHNS; CDR2 reads SASEGT. The DNA of the CDR3 is TGTGCCAGCAACGACGGCAGTCTCTCCGAGCAGTACTTC. This translates into CASNDGSLSEQYF.

The chain is built from TRBV7-2 and TRBJ1-3, with D perhaps TRBD1 (5 bases). This CDR3 spans 15 amino acids. CDR1 and CDR2 (germline): SGHTA, FQGNSA. V was cut by 5 bases and J by 5 bases, with 16 bases left in between. The CDR3 nucleotides are TGTGCCAGCAGCCCCCACCGGGGCACTCGAAACACCATATATTTT. Protein: CASSPHRGTRNTIYF.

The chain is built from TRBV6-5 and TRBJ2-4; D is uncertain. CDR1 MNHEY and CDR2 SVGAGI come from the germline V gene. This CDR3 region has 15 residues. Trimming removed 6 bases from V and 1 base from J, with 13 bases in between. CDR3 residues: CASSSPARAKNIQYF. As DNA, the CDR3 is TGTGCCAGCAGCTCCCCCGCCAGGGCCAAAAACATTCAGTACTTC.

The genes are TRBV18 and TRBJ2-2; 9 bases fit TRBD1. V shed 2 bases, J shed 5 bases, and the junction held 0 bases outside the gene matches. Looked up from germline, CDR1 is KGHSH and CDR2 is LQKENI. CDR3 length: 14 amino acids. CDR3 nucleotide sequence: TGTGCCAGCTCACCAGGACAGGGGACCGGGGAGCTGTTTTTT. The encoded protein is CASSPGQGTGELFF.

V usage is TRBV5-1 and J usage is TRBJ1-2; TRBD1 matches at 8 bases. Germline CDR1 SGHRS, CDR2 YFSETQ. Germline trimming cut 2 bases from V and 3 bases from J; bases unmatched to any gene: 3. CDR3 length equals 14 residues. CDR3 loop: CASSFQGADYGYTF. The CDR3 DNA reads TGCGCCAGCAGCTTTCAGGGGGCGGACTATGGCTACACCTTC.

The chain employs TRBV6-4 and TRBJ1-1; TRBD1 agrees at 11 bases. Looked up from germline, CDR1 is MRHNA and CDR2 is SNTAGT. The trim removed 2 bases at V and 7 bases at J, leaving 6 bases unmatched. There are 15 residues in the CDR3. CDR3 loop: CASSDGKDRGREAFF. DNA of the CDR3: TGTGCCAGCAGTGACGGTAAGGACAGGGGGCGTGAAGCTTTCTTT.

Worth noting for this clone: The junction differs from germline at one of its ends, possibly a read error. The chain combines TRBV7-2 with TRBJ1-5, with D possibly being TRBD1 (6 bases). This CDR3 is 15 amino acids long. Germline CDR1 SGHTA, CDR2 FQGNSA. Written as DNA, the CDR3 is TGTGCCAGCAGCATAGGGGGGGGAGTCGATCAGCCCCAGCGTTTT. Its translation is CASSIGGGVDQPQRF.

In this sample, this clone is medium-sized. The rearrangement joins TRBV4-1 to TRBJ1-2; 7 nucleotides line up with TRBD1. With 2 bases clipped from V and 2 bases from J, the junction kept 2 bases outside the gene matches. The CDR3 length is 14 residues. The germline gives CDR1 MGHRA, CDR2 YSYEKL. The CDR3 DNA follows: TGCGCCAGCAGCCAATCGACAGGGAACTATGGCTACACCTTC. Protein product: CASSQSTGNYGYTF.

The chain's CDR3 is CATRTANTEAFF. CDR3 coding DNA: TGTGCCACCCGGACAGCCAACACTGAAGCTTTCTTT. The V and J genes are TRBV6-6 and TRBJ1-1; tentatively, D is TRBD1 (6 bases). The CDR3 runs to 12 residues. CDR1 and CDR2 (germline): MNHNY, SVGAGI (reference sequence). V dropped 10 bases and J dropped 2 bases, with 11 bases sitting between them.

This chain connects TRBV6-5 to TRBJ1-1; D ambiguous. The ends were cut back, 6 bases at V and 0 bases at J, with 11 bases in the middle. The germline gives CDR1 MNHEY, CDR2 SVGAGI. This CDR3 contains 14 residues. DNA for the CDR3: TGTGCCAGCAGAAAGGTCCGGCTGAACACTGAAGCTTTCTTT. Its protein is CASRKVRLNTEAFF.

This clone showed up just once. The chain combines TRBV19 with TRBJ1-5; D possibly corresponds to TRBD1 (5 bases). Germline V gives CDR1 LNHDA, CDR2 SQIVND (reference sequence). The CDR3 runs 12 residues. Trimming cost V 4 bases and J 11 bases, with 12 bases left between them. This CDR3 reads CASSNSDKAQHF. The CDR3 region has the DNA TGTGCCAGTAGTAACTCGGACAAGGCCCAGCATTTT. Together with reference TRBV19 and TRBJ1-5, the CDR3 gives the full variable domain: DGGITQSPKYLFRKEGQNVTLSCEQNLNHDAMYWYRQDPGQGLRLIYYSQIVNDFQKGDIAEGYSVSREKKESFPLTVTSAQKNPTAFYLCASSNSDKAQHFGDGTRLSIL.

This chain links TRBV6-1 with TRBJ1-3, with 8 bases lining up with TRBD1. The germline gives CDR1 MNHNS, CDR2 SASEGT. The J segment lost 0 bases and the V segment lost 10 bases, leaving 5 bases of the junction unmatched. The CDR3 runs 14 residues. The CDR3 DNA follows: TGTGCCACCGCTACAGGGGGCTCTGGAAACACCATATATTTT. This sequence encodes CATATGGSGNTIYF.

The rearrangement links TRBV7-9 to TRBJ1-1, with D possibly being TRBD1 (5 bases). Germline V lookup: CDR1 SEHNR, CDR2 FQNEAQ (reference sequence). V lost 10 bases to trimming and J lost 4 bases, with 28 bases between them. The length of the CDR3 is 17 residues. The CDR3 here is CATAYPGGRAGGTEAFF. CDR3 nucleotides: TGTGCCACAGCCTACCCCGGCGGCAGGGCGGGTGGCACTGAAGCTTTCTTT.

The V gene is TRBV5-1, the J gene TRBJ2-7; either TRBD1 or TRBD2 may supply D (7 bases each). Germline CDR1 and CDR2: SGHRS and YFSETQ. The CDR3 is made up of 15 amino acids. Trimming stripped 4 bases from V and 7 bases from J, with 21 bases between. The CDR3 nucleotides are TGCGCCAGCAGCCGGGAGGACAGGACGCTTCGGGAGCAGTACTTC. Translation: CASSREDRTLREQYF.

This clone was seen only once. The V and J genes are TRBV5-1 and TRBJ1-1; D may be TRBD1 (6 bases). Looked up from germline, CDR1 is SGHRS and CDR2 is YFSETQ. The V end was cut by 4 bases, the J end by 6 bases, with 16 bases between. The CDR3 extends over 14 amino acids. In DNA, the CDR3 is TGCGCCAGCAGCCCCGACAGGTTTGGCGCTGAAGCTTTCTTT. It specifies CASSPDRFGAEAFF.

V and J are TRBV7-9 and TRBJ2-7, with D hard to call. Per germline, CDR1 SEHNR and CDR2 FQNEAQ (reference sequence). V gave up 4 bases and J gave up 2 bases, with 12 bases separating them. The CDR3 is made up of 14 amino acids. The CDR3 reads CASSSSLGAYEQYF. The DNA of the CDR3 is TGTGCCAGCAGCTCTTCGCTAGGAGCCTACGAGCAGTACTTC.

V usage is TRBV6-5 and J usage is TRBJ1-3, with D uncertain. Trimming shortened V by 0 bases and J by 1 base, and 10 bases separated the two germline ends. Germline loops: CDR1 MNHEY, CDR2 SVGAGI. The CDR3 spans 16 residues. CDR3 loop: CASSYSRGWSGNTIYF. In nucleotides, the CDR3 is TGTGCCAGCAGTTACTCGCGAGGGTGGTCTGGAAACACCATATATTTT.

This sequence joins TRBV5-1 and TRBJ1-2; D might be TRBD1 (5 bases). Germline CDR1 reads SGHRS; CDR2 reads YFSETQ. The CDR3 loop spans 14 amino acids. Trimming cost V 0 bases and J 4 bases, with 10 bases left between them. The CDR3 reads CASSLGGGIYGYTF. The CDR3 DNA sequence: TGCGCCAGCAGCTTGGGCGGGGGAATCTATGGCTACACCTTC.

The rearrangement links TRBV27 to TRBJ2-2, with 7 bases matching TRBD1. The CDR3 covers 17 residues. Germline V lookup: CDR1 MNHEY, CDR2 SMNVEV (reference sequence). J gave up 4 bases and V 4 bases, and 12 bases lay outside the gene matches. DNA for the CDR3: TGTGCCAGCAGTTCCGGCGGCAGGGGGAAGGGCACCGGGGAGCTGTTTTTT. Amino acids: CASSSGGRGKGTGELFF.